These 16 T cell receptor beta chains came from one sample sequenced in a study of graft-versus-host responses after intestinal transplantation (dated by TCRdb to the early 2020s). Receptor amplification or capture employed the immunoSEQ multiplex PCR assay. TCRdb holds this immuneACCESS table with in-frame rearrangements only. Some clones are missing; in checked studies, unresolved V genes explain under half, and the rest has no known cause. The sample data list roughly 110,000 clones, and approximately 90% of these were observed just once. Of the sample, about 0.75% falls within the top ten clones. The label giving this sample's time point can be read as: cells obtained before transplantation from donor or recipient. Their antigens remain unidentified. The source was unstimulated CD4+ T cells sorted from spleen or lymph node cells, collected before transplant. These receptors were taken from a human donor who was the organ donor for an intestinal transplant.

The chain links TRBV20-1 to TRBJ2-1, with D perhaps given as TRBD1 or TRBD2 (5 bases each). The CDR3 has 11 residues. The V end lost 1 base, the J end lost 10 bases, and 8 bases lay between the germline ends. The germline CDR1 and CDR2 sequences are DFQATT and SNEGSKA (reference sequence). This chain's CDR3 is CSARAGQEQFF. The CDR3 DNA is TGCAGTGCTAGAGCGGGGCAGGAGCAGTTCTTC.

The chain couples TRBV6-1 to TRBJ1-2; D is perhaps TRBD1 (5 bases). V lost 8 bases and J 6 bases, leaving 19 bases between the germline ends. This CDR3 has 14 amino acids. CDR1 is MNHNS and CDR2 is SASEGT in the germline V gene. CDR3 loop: CASEVNRAGDGYTF. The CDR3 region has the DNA TGTGCCAGCGAGGTTAATAGGGCGGGGGATGGCTACACCTTC.

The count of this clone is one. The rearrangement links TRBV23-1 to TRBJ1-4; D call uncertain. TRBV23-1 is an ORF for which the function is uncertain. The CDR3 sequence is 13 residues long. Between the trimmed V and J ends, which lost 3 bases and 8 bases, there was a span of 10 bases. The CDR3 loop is CASSQNILEKLFF. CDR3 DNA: TGCGCCAGCAGTCAGAACATATTAGAAAAACTGTTTTTT.

In DNA form, the CDR3 reads TGCGCCACCACTGGAGGCAGGGCTGGGGGCTACACCTTC. Translation: CATTGGRAGGYTF. The chain joins TRBV5-1 to TRBJ1-2; the D gene is possibly TRBD1 (5 bases). Germline V lookup: CDR1 SGHRS, CDR2 YFSETQ. This CDR3 region has 13 residues. Trimming pared 9 bases from V and 8 bases from J, leaving 20 bases between. Looking up the rest from reference TRBV5-1 and TRBJ1-2 gives the full variable domain: KAGVTQTPRYLIKTRGQQVTLSCSPISGHRSVSWYQQTPGQGLQFLFEYFSETQRNKGNFPGRFSGRQFSNSRSEMNVSTLELGDSALYLCATTGGRAGGYTFGSGTRLTVV.

CDR3 protein: CASSLILADLSTDTQYF. CDR3 DNA: TGTGCCAGCAGCCTAATACTAGCGGACCTTAGCACAGATACGCAGTATTTT. The chain has TRBV5-4 and TRBJ2-3; 8 nucleotides align to TRBD2. V lost 4 bases to trimming and J lost 0 bases; unmatched junction nucleotides: 10. Germline V gene data show CDR1 as SGHNT and CDR2 as YYREEE (reference sequence). The CDR3 has 17 residues.

The CDR3: CAWSVTRGPGFNYGYTF. The CDR3, as DNA: TGTGCCTGGAGTGTCACCAGGGGGCCTGGGTTCAACTATGGCTACACCTTC. V is TRBV30 and J is TRBJ1-2, with TRBD1 matching 8 bases. The V segment lost 0 bases and the J segment 2 bases; nucleotides outside the gene matches: 11. This CDR3 has 17 residues. Germline V gene lookup returns CDR1 GTSNPN and CDR2 SVGIG (reference sequence).

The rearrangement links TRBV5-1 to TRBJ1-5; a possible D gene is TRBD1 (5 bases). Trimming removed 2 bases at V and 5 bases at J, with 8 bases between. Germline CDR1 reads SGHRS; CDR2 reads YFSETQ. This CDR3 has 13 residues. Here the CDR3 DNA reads TGCGCCAGCAGCTTAGGGACCGATCAGCCCCAGCATTTT. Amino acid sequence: CASSLGTDQPQHF. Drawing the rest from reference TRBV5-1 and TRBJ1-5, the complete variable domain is KAGVTQTPRYLIKTRGQQVTLSCSPISGHRSVSWYQQTPGQGLQFLFEYFSETQRNKGNFPGRFSGRQFSNSRSEMNVSTLELGDSALYLCASSLGTDQPQHFGDGTRLSIL.

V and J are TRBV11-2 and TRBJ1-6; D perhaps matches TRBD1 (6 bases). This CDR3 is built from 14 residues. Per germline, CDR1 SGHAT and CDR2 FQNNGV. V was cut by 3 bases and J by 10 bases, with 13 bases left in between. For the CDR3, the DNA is TGTGCCAGCAGCTTCCCCGGGGGCGAATCACCCCTCCACTTT. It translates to CASSFPGGESPLHF.

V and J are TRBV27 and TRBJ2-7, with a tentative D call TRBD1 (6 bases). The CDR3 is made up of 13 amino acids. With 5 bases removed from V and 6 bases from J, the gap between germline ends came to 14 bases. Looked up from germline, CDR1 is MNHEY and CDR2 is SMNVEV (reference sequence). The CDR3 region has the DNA TGTGCCAGCAGTGCCACAGGGAATCGCGAGCAGTACTTC. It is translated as CASSATGNREQYF.

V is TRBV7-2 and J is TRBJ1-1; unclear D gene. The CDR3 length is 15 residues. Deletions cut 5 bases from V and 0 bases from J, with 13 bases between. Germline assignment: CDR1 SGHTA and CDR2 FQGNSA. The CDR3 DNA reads TGTGCCAGCAGCGAGGGATTCGGGCTGAACACTGAAGCTTTCTTT. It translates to CASSEGFGLNTEAFF.

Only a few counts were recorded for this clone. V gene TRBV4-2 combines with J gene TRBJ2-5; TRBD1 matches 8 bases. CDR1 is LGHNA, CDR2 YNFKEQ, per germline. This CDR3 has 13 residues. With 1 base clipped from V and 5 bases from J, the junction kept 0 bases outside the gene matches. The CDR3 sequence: CASSQGDRETQYF. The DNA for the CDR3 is TGTGCCAGCAGCCAAGGGGACAGGGAGACCCAGTACTTC.

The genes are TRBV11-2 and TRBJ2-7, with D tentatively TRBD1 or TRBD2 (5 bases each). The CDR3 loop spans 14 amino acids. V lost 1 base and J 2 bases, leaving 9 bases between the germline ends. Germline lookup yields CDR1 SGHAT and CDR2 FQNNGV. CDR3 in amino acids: CASSLGGTTYEQYF. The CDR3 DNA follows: TGTGCCAGCAGCTTAGGAGGGACGACCTACGAGCAGTACTTC. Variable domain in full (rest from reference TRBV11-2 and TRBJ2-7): EAGVAQSPRYKIIEKRQSVAFWCNPISGHATLYWYQQILGQGPKLLIQFQNNGVVDDSQLPKDRFSAERLKGVDSTLKIQPAKLEDSAVYLCASSLGGTTYEQYFGPGTRLTVT.

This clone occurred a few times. This chain's CDR3 is CASSPGLDRDTQYF. In nucleotides, the CDR3 is TGTGCCAGCAGCCCCGGACTAGATCGAGATACGCAGTATTTT. This chain links TRBV14 with TRBJ2-3; 7 bases agree with TRBD2. Germline values: CDR1 SGHDN, CDR2 FVKESK. The V gene end was trimmed by 4 bases and the J gene end by 5 bases; junction bases not matched to a gene: 6. The CDR3 has 14 residues.

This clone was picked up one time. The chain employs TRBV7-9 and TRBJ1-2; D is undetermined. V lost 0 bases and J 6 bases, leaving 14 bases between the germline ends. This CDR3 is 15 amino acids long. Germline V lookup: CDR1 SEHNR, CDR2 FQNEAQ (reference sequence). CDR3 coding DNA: TGTGCCAGCAGCTTAGCGACAAGACCCTCCGATGGCTACACCTTC. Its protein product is CASSLATRPSDGYTF. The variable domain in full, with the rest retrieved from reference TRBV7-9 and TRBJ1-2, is DTGVSQNPRHKITKRGQNVTFRCDPISEHNRLYWYRQTLGQGPEFLTYFQNEAQLEKSRLLSDRFSAERPKGSFSTLEIQRTEQGDSAMYLCASSLATRPSDGYTFGSGTRLTVV.

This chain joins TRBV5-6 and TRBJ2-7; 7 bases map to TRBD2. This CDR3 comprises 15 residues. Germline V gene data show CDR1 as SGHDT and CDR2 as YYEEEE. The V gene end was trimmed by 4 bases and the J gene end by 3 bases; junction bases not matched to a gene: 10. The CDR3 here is CASSTSGEYIYEQYF. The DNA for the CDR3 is TGTGCCAGCAGCACCAGCGGGGAGTATATCTACGAGCAGTACTTC.

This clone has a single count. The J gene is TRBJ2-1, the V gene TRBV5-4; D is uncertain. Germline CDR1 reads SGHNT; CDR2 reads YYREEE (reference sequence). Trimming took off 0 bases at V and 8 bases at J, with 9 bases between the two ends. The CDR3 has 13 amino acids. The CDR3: CASSLAGVDEQFF. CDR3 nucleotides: TGTGCCAGCAGCTTGGCTGGAGTGGATGAGCAGTTCTTC. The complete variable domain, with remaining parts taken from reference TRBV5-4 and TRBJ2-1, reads ETGVTQSPTHLIKTRGQQVTLRCSSQSGHNTVSWYQQALGQGPQFIFQYYREEENGRGNFPPRFSGLQFPNYSSELNVNALELDDSALYLCASSLAGVDEQFFGPGTRLTVL.